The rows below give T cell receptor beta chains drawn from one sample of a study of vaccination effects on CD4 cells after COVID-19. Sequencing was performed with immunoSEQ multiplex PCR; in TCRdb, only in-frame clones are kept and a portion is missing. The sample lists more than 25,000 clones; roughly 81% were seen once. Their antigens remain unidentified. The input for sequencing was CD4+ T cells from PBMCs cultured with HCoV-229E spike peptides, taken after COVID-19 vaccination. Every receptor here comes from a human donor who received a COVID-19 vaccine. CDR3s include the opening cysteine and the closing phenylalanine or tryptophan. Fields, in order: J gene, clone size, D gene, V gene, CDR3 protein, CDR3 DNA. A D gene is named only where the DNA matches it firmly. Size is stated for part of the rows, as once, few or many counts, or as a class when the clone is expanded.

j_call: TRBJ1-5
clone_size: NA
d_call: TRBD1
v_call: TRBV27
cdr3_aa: CASSAHGQGANNQPQHF
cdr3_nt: TGTGCCAGCAGTGCCCACGGACAGGGGGCTAACAATCAGCCCCAGCATTTT

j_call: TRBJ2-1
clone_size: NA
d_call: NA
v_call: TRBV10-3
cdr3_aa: CAISVAGSYNEQFF
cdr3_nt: TGTGCCATCAGTGTAGCTGGCTCCTACAATGAGCAGTTCTTC

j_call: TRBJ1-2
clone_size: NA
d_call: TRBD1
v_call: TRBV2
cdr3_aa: CASSELQGIGGYTF
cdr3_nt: TGTGCCAGCAGTGAACTACAGGGGATCGGTGGCTACACCTTC

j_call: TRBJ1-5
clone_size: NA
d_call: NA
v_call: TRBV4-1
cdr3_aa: CASSQDGSREYSNQPQHF
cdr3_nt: TGCGCCAGCAGCCAAGACGGATCAAGGGAATATAGCAATCAGCCCCAGCATTTT

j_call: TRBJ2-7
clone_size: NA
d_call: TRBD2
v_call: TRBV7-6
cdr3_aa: CASRPVGTSMWEQYF
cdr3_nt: TGTGCCAGCAGACCCGTCGGGACTAGCATGTGGGAGCAGTACTTC

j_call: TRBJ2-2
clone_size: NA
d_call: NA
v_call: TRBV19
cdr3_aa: CASSIRPDLNTGELFF
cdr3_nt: TGTGCCAGTAGTATTCGACCCGACCTGAACACCGGGGAGCTGTTTTTT

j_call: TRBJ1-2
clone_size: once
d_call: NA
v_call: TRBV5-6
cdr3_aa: CASSFRGAGGYTF
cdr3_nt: TGTGCCAGCAGCTTCAGGGGCGCGGGTGGCTACACCTTC

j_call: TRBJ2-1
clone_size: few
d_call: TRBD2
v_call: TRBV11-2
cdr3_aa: CASVRLAALNEQFF
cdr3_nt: TGTGCCAGCGTCCGACTAGCGGCACTCAATGAGCAGTTCTTC

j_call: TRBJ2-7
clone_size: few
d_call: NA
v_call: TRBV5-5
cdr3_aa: CASSLVSGDEQYF
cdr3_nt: TGTGCCAGCAGCTTGGTCTCCGGCGACGAGCAGTACTTC

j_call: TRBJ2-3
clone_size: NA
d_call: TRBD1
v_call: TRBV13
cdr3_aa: CASSLGGGQGADTQYF
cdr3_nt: TGTGCCAGCAGCTTAGGAGGGGGACAGGGGGCAGATACGCAGTATTTT

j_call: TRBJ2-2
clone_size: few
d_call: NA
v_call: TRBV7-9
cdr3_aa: CASSLRRGGTGELFF
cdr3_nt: TGTGCCAGCAGCTTAAGAAGGGGGGGGACCGGGGAGCTGTTTTTT

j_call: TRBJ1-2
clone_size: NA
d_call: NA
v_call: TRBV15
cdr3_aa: CATSRVAGRDDYGYTF
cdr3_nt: TGTGCCACCAGCAGAGTAGCGGGCAGAGACGATTATGGCTACACCTTC

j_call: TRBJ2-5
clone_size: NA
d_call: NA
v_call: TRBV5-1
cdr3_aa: CASSLASGQETQYF
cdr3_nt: TGCGCCAGCAGCTTGGCGTCAGGTCAGGAGACCCAGTACTTC

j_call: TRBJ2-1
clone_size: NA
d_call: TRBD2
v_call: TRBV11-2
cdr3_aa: CASSSGLAGYNEQFF
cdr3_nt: TGTGCCAGCAGCTCCGGACTAGCGGGATACAATGAGCAGTTCTTC

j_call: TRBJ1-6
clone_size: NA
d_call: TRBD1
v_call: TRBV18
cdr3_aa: CASSLRTGRNSPLHF
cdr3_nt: TGTGCCAGCTCACTCCGGACAGGCAGAAATTCACCCCTCCACTTT

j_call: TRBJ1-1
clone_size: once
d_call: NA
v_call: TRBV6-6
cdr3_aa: CASSSGQMNTEAFF
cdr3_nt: TGTGCCAGCAGCTCCGGACAAATGAACACTGAAGCTTTCTTT

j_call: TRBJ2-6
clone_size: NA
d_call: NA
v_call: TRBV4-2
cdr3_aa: CASSQATVSGANVLTF
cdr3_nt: TGTGCCAGCAGCCAAGCGACCGTCTCTGGGGCCAACGTCCTGACTTTC

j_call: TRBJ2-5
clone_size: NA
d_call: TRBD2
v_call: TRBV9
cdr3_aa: CASSVSGGVEWETQYF
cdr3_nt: TGTGCCAGCAGCGTATCGGGGGGGGTGGAGTGGGAGACCCAGTACTTC

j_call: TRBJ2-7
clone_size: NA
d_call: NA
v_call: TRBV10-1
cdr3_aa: CASSESLKGEQYF
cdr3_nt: TGCGCCAGCAGTGAGTCTCTGAAGGGCGAGCAGTACTTC

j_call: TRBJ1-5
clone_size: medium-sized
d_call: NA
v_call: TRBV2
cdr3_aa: CASSDRQEPNQPQHF
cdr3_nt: TGTGCCAGCAGTGATAGACAGGAACCTAATCAGCCCCAGCATTTT

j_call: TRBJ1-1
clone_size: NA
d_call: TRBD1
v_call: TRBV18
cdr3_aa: CASSPQTPGQGTEAFF
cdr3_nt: TGTGCCAGCTCACCTCAAACTCCGGGACAGGGGACTGAAGCTTTCTTT

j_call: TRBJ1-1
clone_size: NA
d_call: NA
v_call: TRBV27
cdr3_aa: CASSFGLSGTEAFF
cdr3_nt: TGTGCCAGCAGTTTTGGGCTTTCGGGCACTGAAGCTTTCTTT

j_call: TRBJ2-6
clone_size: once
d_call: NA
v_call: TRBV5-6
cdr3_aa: CASSLTGTGANVLTF
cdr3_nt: TGTGCCAGCAGCTTGACAGGGACTGGGGCCAACGTCCTGACTTTC

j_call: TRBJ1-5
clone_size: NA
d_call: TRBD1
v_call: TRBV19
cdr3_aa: CASSPWDRELDQPQHF
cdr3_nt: TGTGCCAGTAGTCCCTGGGACAGGGAGTTGGATCAGCCCCAGCATTTT

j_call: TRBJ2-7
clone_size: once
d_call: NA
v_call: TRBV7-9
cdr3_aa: CASSLAQGSGPYEQYF
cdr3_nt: TGTGCCAGCAGCTTAGCACAGGGTTCGGGTCCCTACGAGCAGTACTTC

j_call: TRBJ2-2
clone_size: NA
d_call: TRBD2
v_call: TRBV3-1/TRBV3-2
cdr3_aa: CASSPGRIRDGAGELFF
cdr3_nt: TGTGCCAGCAGCCCCGGGAGGATCAGGGACGGGGCCGGGGAGCTGTTTTTT

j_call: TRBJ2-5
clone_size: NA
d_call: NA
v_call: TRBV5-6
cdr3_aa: CASSGRNRVQETQYF
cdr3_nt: TGTGCCAGCAGCGGCAGGAACAGGGTGCAAGAGACCCAGTACTTC

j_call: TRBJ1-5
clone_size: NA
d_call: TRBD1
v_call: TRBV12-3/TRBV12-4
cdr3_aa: CASSLDREPQHF
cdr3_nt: TGTGCCAGCAGTCTAGACAGGGAGCCCCAGCATTTT

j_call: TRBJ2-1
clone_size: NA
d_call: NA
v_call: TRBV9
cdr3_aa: CASSVALGSSSYNEQFF
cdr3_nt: TGTGCCAGCAGCGTAGCTCTTGGTAGCAGCTCCTACAATGAGCAGTTCTTC

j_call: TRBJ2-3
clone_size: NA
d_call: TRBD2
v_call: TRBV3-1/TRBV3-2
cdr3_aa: CASSPSAGLAGGTDTQYF
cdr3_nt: TGTGCCAGCAGCCCCTCTGCGGGACTAGCGGGCGGCACAGATACGCAGTATTTT

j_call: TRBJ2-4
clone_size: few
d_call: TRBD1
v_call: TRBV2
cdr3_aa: CASSASGTELAKNIQYF
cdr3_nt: TGTGCCAGCAGCGCCTCCGGGACAGAATTAGCCAAAAACATTCAGTACTTC

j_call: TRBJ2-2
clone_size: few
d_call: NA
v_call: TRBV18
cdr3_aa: CASSPSTDTGELFF
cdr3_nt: TGTGCCAGCTCACCGAGTACTGACACCGGGGAGCTGTTTTTT

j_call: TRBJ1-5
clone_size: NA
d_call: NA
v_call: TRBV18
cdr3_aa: CASSSDSSLLHF
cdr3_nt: TGTGCCAGCTCATCGGACAGTTCCCTTCTACATTTT

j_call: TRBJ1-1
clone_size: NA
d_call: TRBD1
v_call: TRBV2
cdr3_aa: CASTTQGGGTEAFF
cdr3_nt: TGTGCCAGCACCACACAGGGGGGAGGAACTGAAGCTTTCTTT

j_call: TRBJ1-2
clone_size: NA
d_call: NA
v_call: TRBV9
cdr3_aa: CASSVGGTPKANYGYTF
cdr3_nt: TGTGCCAGCAGCGTAGGTGGGACACCCAAAGCTAACTATGGCTACACCTTC

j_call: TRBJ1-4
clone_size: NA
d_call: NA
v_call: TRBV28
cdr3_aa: CASSTRPLQEKLFF
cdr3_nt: TGTGCCAGCAGTACCCGACCTCTTCAAGAAAAACTGTTTTTT

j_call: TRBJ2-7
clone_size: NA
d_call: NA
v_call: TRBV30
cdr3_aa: CAWTFSRTVSYEQYF
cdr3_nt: TGTGCCTGGACATTCTCCAGGACAGTCTCCTACGAGCAGTACTTC

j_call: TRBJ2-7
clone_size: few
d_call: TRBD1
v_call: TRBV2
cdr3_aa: CAGRGDRGYEQYF
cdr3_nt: TGTGCCGGAAGGGGGGACAGGGGATACGAGCAGTACTTC

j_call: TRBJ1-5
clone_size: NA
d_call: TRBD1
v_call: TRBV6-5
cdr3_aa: CASGKRDRSNQPQHF
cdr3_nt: TGTGCCAGCGGAAAACGGGACAGAAGCAATCAGCCCCAGCATTTT

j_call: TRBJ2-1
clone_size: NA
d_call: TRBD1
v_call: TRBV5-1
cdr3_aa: CASSWTGTGEGNEQFF
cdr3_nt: TGCGCCAGCAGCTGGACCGGGACAGGGGAGGGCAATGAGCAGTTCTTC

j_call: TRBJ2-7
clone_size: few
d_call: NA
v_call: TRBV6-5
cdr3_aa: CASSRHMKGVYEQYF
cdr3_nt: TGTGCCAGCAGTCGACACATGAAGGGTGTCTACGAGCAGTACTTC

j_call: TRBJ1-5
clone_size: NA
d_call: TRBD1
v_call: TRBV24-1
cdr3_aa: CATSDLYRGSNQPQHF
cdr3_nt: TGTGCCACCAGTGATTTGTACAGGGGAAGCAATCAGCCCCAGCATTTT